This paragraph reports one T cell receptor (beta chain). Its antigen remains unidentified. Nominally healthy donors were sampled, though unrecorded immune exposures were likely. This entry is derived from a study of cytomegalovirus exposure and HLA in healthy donors. Both 60 Vbeta primers and 13 Jbeta primers went into the PCR. Profiling relied on immunoSEQ multiplex PCR, and the TCRdb table lists in-frame clones only, not all of them. Of some 110,000 clones in the sample, about four fifths were seen once. The V gene's germline CDR1 is SGDLS and CDR2 YYNGEE. The CDR3 has 15 amino acids. With 1 base clipped from V and 2 bases from J, the junction kept 4 bases outside the gene matches. General study findings and limits: Listed as cytomegalovirus-associated were 150 to 200 TCR beta chains.

The receptor was derived from a man aged 25-45 years in good health and CMV-seropositive. The V call is TRBV9, the J call TRBJ2-7; TRBD2 matches 9 bases. Sequenced input: PBMCs. Here the CDR3 reads CASSVSSGATYEQYF. The CDR3 DNA sequence: TGTGCCAGCAGCGTATCTAGCGGGGCAACCTACGAGCAGTACTTC.